Shown below are 29 T cell receptor beta chains from a single sample sequenced in a study of CD8+ T cells in alopecia areata. RNA was isolated and reverse transcribed to cDNA, the sequencing template. Profiling relied on immunoSEQ multiplex PCR, and the TCRdb table lists in-frame clones only, not all of them. Of 150,000 to 200,000 clones in the sample, roughly three fifths were seen once. Documented treatment: oral pan-JAK inhibitor, 5-10 mg twice daily. The source was CD4+ T cells sorted from blood, collected at week 49, from a patient treated with tofacitinib. Every receptor here comes from a human donor with alopecia areata.

The rearrangement joins TRBV5-1 to TRBJ2-1, with 8 bases aligning to TRBD1. J gave up 3 bases and V 3 bases, and 5 bases lay outside the gene matches. Germline V gives CDR1 SGHRS, CDR2 YFSETQ. There are 15 residues in the CDR3. This CDR3 reads CASSWKDRDYNEQFF. The DNA of the CDR3 is TGCGCCAGCAGCTGGAAGGACAGGGACTACAATGAGCAGTTCTTC.

This chain connects TRBV29-1 to TRBJ2-3; 9 nucleotides match TRBD1. The CDR3 is 14 residues long. Germline CDR1 is SQVTM and CDR2 is ANQGSEA. J gave up 1 base and V 8 bases, and 7 bases lay outside the gene matches. CDR3 residues: CSTGQGSRTDTQYF. CDR3 coding DNA: TGCAGCACCGGACAGGGGTCTCGCACAGATACGCAGTATTTT.

The chain has TRBV10-3 and TRBJ2-7; D unresolved. V lost 2 bases and J lost 2, with 10 bases in between. The CDR3 has 14 amino acids. Germline loops: CDR1 ENHRY, CDR2 SYGVKD. CDR3 nucleotide sequence: TGTGCCATCAGTGAGGGCAGAGGAACCTACGAGCAGTACTTC. It encodes CAISEGRGTYEQYF.

This clone was counted a few times. This sequence joins TRBV27 and TRBJ2-6; the match to TRBD1 covers 9 bases. V shed 1 base, J shed 0 bases, and the junction held 16 bases outside the gene matches. This CDR3 comprises 22 residues. CDR1 and CDR2 (germline): MNHEY, SMNVEV (reference sequence). The CDR3 DNA sequence: TGTGCCAGCAGTTTATTCTCAGCGGGACAGGGTCGTCGCTACTCTGGGGCCAACGTCCTGACTTTC. This codes for CASSLFSAGQGRRYSGANVLTF.

This chain uses TRBV2 with TRBJ1-1, with D possibly TRBD1 on 5 matching bases. CDR1 is SNHLY and CDR2 is FYNNEI in the germline V gene. Between the trimmed V and J ends, which lost 7 bases and 1 base, there was a span of 13 bases. CDR3 length equals 14 residues. CDR3 in DNA: TGTGCCAGCACGCGCGGGGGATCGAACACTGAAGCTTTCTTT. It encodes CASTRGGSNTEAFF.

In its sample, this clone was seen once. This sequence joins TRBV2 and TRBJ1-2; 11 nucleotides align to TRBD1. With 8 bases clipped from V and 5 bases from J, the junction kept 7 bases outside the gene matches. The CDR3 is made up of 14 amino acids. Germline CDR1 SNHLY, CDR2 FYNNEI. The CDR3 sequence: CASGRDRGEYGYTF. The CDR3 nucleotides read TGTGCCAGCGGCCGGGACAGGGGGGAATATGGCTACACCTTC.

V usage is TRBV2 and J usage is TRBJ2-2; TRBD1 aligns across 7 bases. V dropped 6 bases and J dropped 6; count of bases not matched to a gene: 10. The CDR3 is made up of 15 amino acids. Germline CDR1 reads SNHLY; CDR2 reads FYNNEI. The CDR3 loop reads CASSDVAGGAGELFF. CDR3 sequence (DNA): TGTGCCAGCAGCGATGTGGCAGGGGGAGCCGGGGAGCTGTTTTTT.

The sample holds a few counts of this clone. The chain links TRBV30 to TRBJ1-1, with D perhaps matching TRBD1 (5 bases). Germline CDR1 GTSNPN, CDR2 SVGIG (reference sequence). Trimming stripped 2 bases from V and 1 base from J, with 8 bases between. This CDR3 spans 13 amino acids. The CDR3 spells CAWSRTGNTEAFF. CDR3 in DNA: TGTGCCTGGAGTCGAACAGGGAACACTGAAGCTTTCTTT.

The genes are TRBV5-1 and TRBJ2-3; 7 bases are shared with TRBD1. The V segment lost 3 bases and the J segment 3 bases; nucleotides outside the gene matches: 4. Germline V gene sequence: CDR1 SGHRS, CDR2 YFSETQ. This CDR3 contains 14 residues. The CDR3, as DNA: TGCGCCAGCAGCTCAGGACAGGCTACAGATACGCAGTATTTT. Translating it yields CASSSGQATDTQYF.

On this clone itself: Germline is not matched at one junction end, which may reflect a read error. The chain carries TRBV29-1 and TRBJ2-2; 10 bases match TRBD2. The CDR3 runs 13 residues. Germline assignment: CDR1 SQVTM and CDR2 ANQGSEA. CDR3 DNA sequence: TGCAGCGCCGAGGGACTAGCGCTCGGGAAGCTGTTTTTT. Translating gives CSAEGLALGKLFF.

The rearrangement links TRBV30 to TRBJ2-2; maybe TRBD1 (6 bases). V lost 2 bases to trimming and J lost 0 bases, with 13 bases between them. Germline V gene data show CDR1 as GTSNPN and CDR2 as SVGIG (reference sequence). The CDR3 spans 16 residues. DNA for the CDR3: TGTGCCTGGAGTTTTAGGGGGACCACGAACACCGGGGAGCTGTTTTTT. Protein: CAWSFRGTTNTGELFF.

CDR3 protein: CASSLRETDYEQYF. The CDR3 coding sequence is TGTGCCAGCAGCTTAAGGGAAACCGATTACGAGCAGTACTTC. This chain joins TRBV7-8 and TRBJ2-7; D gene unclear. The V end lost 2 bases, the J end lost 4 bases, and 12 bases lay between the germline ends. The CDR3 totals 14 residues. CDR1 is SGHVS and CDR2 is FQNEAQ in the germline V gene.

This chain joins TRBV14 and TRBJ2-4, with D unclear. The V end lost 0 bases, the J end lost 9 bases, and 6 bases lay between the germline ends. The CDR3 extends over 12 amino acids. From germline, CDR1 is SGHDN and CDR2 FVKESK. The CDR3 protein is CASSQDRVIQYF. CDR3 in DNA: TGTGCCAGCAGCCAAGATCGGGTCATTCAGTACTTC. The full variable domain, rest sourced from reference TRBV14 and TRBJ2-4, is EAGVTQFPSHSVIEKGQTVTLRCDPISGHDNLYWYRRVMGKEIKFLLHFVKESKQDESGMPNNRFLAERTGGTYSTLKVQPAELEDSGVYFCASSQDRVIQYFGAGTRLSVL.

The rearrangement joins TRBV7-7 to TRBJ2-5; tentatively, D is TRBD2 (6 bases). V was cut by 5 bases and J by 7 bases, with 11 bases left in between. This CDR3 is 12 amino acids long. CDR1 and CDR2 from the germline V gene are SSHAT and FNYEAQ (reference sequence). CDR3 nucleotides: TGTGCCAGCAGCCCGGGAGTTGGGACCCAGTACTTC. Its translation: CASSPGVGTQYF.

This clone was seen a single time. The chain combines TRBV13 with TRBJ1-6, with a tentative D call TRBD1 (5 bases). V dropped 5 bases and J dropped 6 bases, with 11 bases sitting between them. The CDR3 runs 14 residues. CDR1 is PRHDT, CDR2 FYEKMQ, per germline (reference sequence). CDR3 sequence (DNA): TGTGCCAGCAGCAGGGGATACGGTAATTCACCCCTCCACTTT. Translated: CASSRGYGNSPLHF.

The chain carries TRBV29-1 and TRBJ1-1; unclear D gene. The CDR3 is made up of 10 amino acids. Trimming removed 7 bases at V and 0 bases at J, with 3 bases between. Germline lookup yields CDR1 SQVTM and CDR2 ANQGSEA. Here the CDR3 DNA reads TGCAGCGGCTTGAACACTGAAGCTTTCTTT. Its protein product is CSGLNTEAFF.

As to this clone: The junction differs from germline at one of its ends, possibly a read error. CDR3 protein: CASSEVFVGPHF. CDR3 DNA: TGTGCCAGCAGTGAAGTTTTCGTGGGACCCCATTTT. This chain joins TRBV6-1 and TRBJ2-3, with D possibly called TRBD1 or TRBD2 (5 bases each). Germline V gene data show CDR1 as MNHNS and CDR2 as SASEGT. The CDR3 extends over 12 amino acids.

The CDR3 nucleotides are TGTGCCAGCAGTTACTCAGCCAGGGAGGGTTATGGCTACACCTTC. Translation: CASSYSAREGYGYTF. This sequence joins TRBV6-5 and TRBJ1-2; D is possibly TRBD1 (5 bases). Germline values: CDR1 MNHEY, CDR2 SVGAGI. The V end lost 0 bases, the J end lost 5 bases, and 13 bases lay between the germline ends. The CDR3 has 15 amino acids.

Here the CDR3 DNA reads TGCGCCAGCAGCCAACGCGGTTTATATGGAAAACTGTTTTTT. Amino acid sequence: CASSQRGLYGKLFF. This sequence joins TRBV4-3 and TRBJ1-4; D not resolved. CDR1 and CDR2 from the germline V gene are LGHNA and YSLEER. V lost 2 bases, J lost 10 bases, and 14 bases lay in between. This CDR3 is built from 14 residues.

The V gene is TRBV6-5, the J gene TRBJ2-5; TRBD2 is a possible D gene (6 bases). CDR3 size: 13 residues. The V end was cut by 5 bases, the J end by 2 bases, with 9 bases between. CDR1 and CDR2 (germline): MNHEY, SVGAGI. CDR3 loop: CASSRDLQETQYF. In nucleotides, the CDR3 is TGTGCCAGCAGTCGGGACTTACAAGAGACCCAGTACTTC.

The chain uses TRBV7-2 and TRBJ2-3; D uncertain. CDR1 is SGHTA and CDR2 is FQGNSA in the germline V gene. V shed 2 bases and J shed 2 bases, with 11 bases lying between them. The CDR3 loop spans 15 amino acids. For the CDR3, the DNA is TGTGCCAGCAGCTTATCCCATCAGATCACAGATACGCAGTATTTT. Its protein product is CASSLSHQITDTQYF.

This clone was detected only a few times. The V and J genes are TRBV5-4 and TRBJ1-5; no clear D. Germline CDR1 is SGHNT and CDR2 is YYREEE (reference sequence). V was trimmed by 4 bases and J by 2 bases, leaving 7 bases between them. The CDR3 has 13 amino acids. In DNA form, the CDR3 reads TGTGCCAGCAGCATAGACGGCAATCAGCCCCAGCATTTT. Its translation: CASSIDGNQPQHF.

A few counts support this clone. V is TRBV10-3 and J is TRBJ2-5; a weak D match, TRBD1 (6 bases). V shed 2 bases and J shed 6 bases, with 10 bases lying between them. The V gene's germline CDR1 is ENHRY and CDR2 SYGVKD. This CDR3 has 13 amino acids. CDR3 residues: CAISETRGKTQYF. CDR3 coding DNA: TGTGCCATCAGTGAGACCAGGGGCAAGACCCAGTACTTC.

This clone was recorded only once. The rearrangement joins TRBV5-1 to TRBJ2-7; D gene uncertain. V lost 7 bases and J lost 12, with 20 bases in between. The CDR3 sequence is 12 residues long. Per the germline V gene, CDR1 is SGHRS and CDR2 is YFSETQ. The CDR3 loop reads CASRQPGKDAYF. In nucleotides, the CDR3 is TGCGCCAGCCGACAACCTGGAAAGGATGCGTACTTC.

The rearrangement links TRBV7-2 to TRBJ2-7; no firm D call. Germline V gives CDR1 SGHTA, CDR2 FQGNSA. This CDR3 spans 13 amino acids. V lost 6 bases and J lost 3, with 12 bases in between. The CDR3 DNA reads as TGTGCCAGCAGTTCGGCAAGTCGCTACGAGCAGTACTTC. Translating gives CASSSASRYEQYF.

This clone has a handful of counts. This chain connects TRBV29-1 to TRBJ2-5, with D unclear. Germline-derived CDR1 and CDR2 are SQVTM and ANQGSEA. The CDR3 loop spans 10 amino acids. Trimming removed 4 bases at V and 5 bases at J, with 5 bases between. The CDR3 region has the DNA TGCAGCGTTGGGCCCGAGACCCAGTACTTC. Its translation is CSVGPETQYF.

CDR3 amino acids: CSVGGGFNEQYF. Here the CDR3 DNA reads TGCAGCGTTGGAGGGGGGTTCAACGAGCAGTACTTC. This chain connects TRBV29-1 to TRBJ2-7; tentatively, D is TRBD1 or TRBD2 (6 bases each). The CDR3 contains 12 residues. The V end lost 4 bases, the J end lost 5 bases, and 12 bases lay between the germline ends. Germline V gene sequence: CDR1 SQVTM, CDR2 ANQGSEA.

This chain connects TRBV5-1 to TRBJ1-1; D gene unclear. CDR1 SGHRS and CDR2 YFSETQ come from the germline V gene. Trimming pared 1 base from V and 2 bases from J, leaving 6 bases between. CDR3 length: 13 residues. The CDR3 is CASSLNSNTEAFF. CDR3 DNA sequence: TGCGCCAGCAGCTTGAACAGTAACACTGAAGCTTTCTTT.

The rearrangement links TRBV4-3 to TRBJ2-1; TRBD2 agrees at 13 bases. After removal of 1 base from V and 8 bases from J, the junction contained 8 bases not matched to a gene. This CDR3 contains 17 residues. Germline CDR1 is LGHNA and CDR2 is YSLEER. CDR3 sequence: CASSQAGTSGGAHEQFF. The CDR3, as DNA: TGCGCCAGCAGCCAAGCCGGTACTAGCGGGGGGGCTCATGAGCAGTTCTTC.